These 26 T cell receptor beta chains were sequenced from one sample in a study of T cell repertoires in cytomegalovirus infection. These receptors lack a known antigen. In TCRdb, the reads were re-called with MiXCR into one record per CDR3 protein. This sample has some 920,000 distinct CDR3 sequences, with roughly 31% found just once. The sample in question was cultured CD8+ T cells from PBMCs, obtained from culture after CMV antigen stimulation. The receptors derive from a human donor in good health (CMV status not recorded). Some clones in this sample may be carry-over from other donors' samples.

The sample holds a few counts of this clonotype. This sequence joins TRBV7-6 and TRBJ2-3; either TRBD1 or TRBD2 may supply D (5 bases each). This CDR3 region has 14 residues. The V end lost 1 base, the J end lost 2 bases, and 7 bases lay between the germline ends. The germline gives CDR1 SGHVS, CDR2 FNYEAQ. The CDR3 DNA sequence: TGTGCCAGCAGCTTAGGGGGGATCACAGATACGCAGTATTTT. This gives the protein CASSLGGITDTQYF.

This chain connects TRBV24-1 to TRBJ1-3; D gene unclear. CDR1 and CDR2 (germline): KGHDR, SFDVKD. CDR3 length: 13 residues. Trimming took off 7 bases at V and 6 bases at J, with 12 bases between the two ends. The CDR3, as DNA: TGTGCCACCAGCCACGCCGGGAAAAACACCATATATTTT. As protein: CATSHAGKNTIYF.

The chain recombines TRBV29-1 with TRBJ2-1; a weak D match, TRBD1 (5 bases). Germline V gene sequence: CDR1 SQVTM, CDR2 ANQGSEA. The CDR3 contains 13 residues. Trimming stripped 6 bases from V and 6 bases from J, with 15 bases between. The CDR3 loop reads CSVIGEFGNEQFF. For the CDR3, the DNA is TGCAGCGTCATAGGGGAATTCGGCAATGAGCAGTTCTTC.

V usage is TRBV7-9 and J usage is TRBJ2-6, with D unclear. Trimming left V 6 bases short and J 0 bases short, with 24 bases between. CDR1 and CDR2 (germline): SEHNR, FQNEAQ (reference sequence). The CDR3 runs to 20 residues. This CDR3 reads CASSSPHTDPLTSGANVLTF. CDR3 DNA: TGTGCCAGCAGTTCTCCTCACACCGATCCCTTGACCTCTGGGGCCAACGTCCTGACTTTC.

Only a few counts were recorded for this clonotype. The chain joins TRBV20-1 to TRBJ2-7; unclear D gene. CDR1 and CDR2 from the germline V gene are DFQATT and SNEGSKA (reference sequence). The V end lost 5 bases, the J end lost 0 bases, and 17 bases lay between the germline ends. The CDR3 totals 15 residues. CDR3 protein: CSAGVLGQSSYEQYF. Here the CDR3 DNA reads TGCAGTGCTGGGGTCCTAGGGCAGAGCTCCTACGAGCAGTACTTC.

This clonotype was counted at least ten times. This rearrangement joins TRBV7-8 to TRBJ1-1; no clear D gene. Between the trimmed V and J ends, which lost 8 bases and 0 bases, there was a span of 22 bases. Germline V lookup: CDR1 SGHVS, CDR2 FQNEAQ. The CDR3 is 17 residues long. CDR3 bases: TGTGCCAGCTTTGCCGACCTGGCAGGTTGGATGAACACTGAAGCTTTCTTT. This gives the protein CASFADLAGWMNTEAFF.

This clonotype was counted only a few times. The rearrangement uses TRBV6-4 and TRBJ2-1; possible D gene TRBD1, 6 bases. The V gene's germline CDR1 is MRHNA and CDR2 SNTAGT. V was shortened by 5 bases and J by 9 bases, with 14 bases between the two germline ends. This CDR3 has 13 residues. The CDR3: CASSSIQGREQFF. The CDR3 DNA reads TGTGCCAGCAGTTCCATACAGGGTCGTGAGCAGTTCTTC.

This clonotype was observed at least ten times. This chain joins TRBV7-6 and TRBJ2-6; 7 bases match TRBD1. Germline trimming cut 6 bases from V and 0 bases from J; bases unmatched to any gene: 5. Germline CDR1 is SGHVS and CDR2 is FNYEAQ. The CDR3 is 16 amino acids. The CDR3 is CASSTYRGSGANVLTF. The CDR3 DNA is TGTGCCAGCAGTACATACAGGGGCTCTGGGGCCAACGTCCTGACTTTC. Drawing the rest from reference TRBV7-6 and TRBJ2-6, the complete variable domain is GAGVSQSPRYKVTKRGQDVALRCDPISGHVSLYWYRQALGQGPEFLTYFNYEAQQDKSGLPNDRFSAERPEGSISTLTIQRTEQRDSAMYRCASSTYRGSGANVLTFGAGSRLTVL.

This clonotype was seen many times. This chain connects TRBV7-6 to TRBJ2-1; 8 nucleotides line up with TRBD2. J lost 0 bases, V lost 6 bases, and 7 bases had no gene match. The CDR3 is 16 residues long. The germline V gene has CDR1 SGHVS and CDR2 FNYEAQ. CDR3 DNA sequence: TGTGCCAGCAGTCCGAGCGGGGGCAGCTCCTACAATGAGCAGTTCTTC. Its translation: CASSPSGGSSYNEQFF.

This clonotype came up a few times. This chain connects TRBV5-5 to TRBJ1-1, with D possibly being TRBD1 (6 bases). CDR1 and CDR2 from the germline V gene are SGHKS and YYEKEE (reference sequence). The V and J ends lost 4 bases and 1 base respectively, with 11 bases between them. The length of the CDR3 is 14 residues. CDR3: CASSVTTGNTEAFF. CDR3 nucleotides: TGTGCCAGCAGCGTAACGACAGGGAACACTGAAGCTTTCTTT. Supplemented by reference TRBV5-5 and TRBJ1-1, the full variable domain reads DAGVTQSPTHLIKTRGQQVTLRCSPISGHKSVSWYQQVLGQGPQFIFQYYEKEERGRGNFPDRFSARQFPNYSSELNVNALLLGDSALYLCASSVTTGNTEAFFGQGTRLTVV.

A few counts support this clonotype. V is TRBV10-3 and J is TRBJ2-5; 8 bases map to TRBD2. Germline trimming cut 6 bases from V and 3 bases from J; bases unmatched to any gene: 18. The CDR3 consists of 18 residues. The V gene's germline CDR1 is ENHRY and CDR2 SYGVKD. CDR3 DNA sequence: TGTGCCATCAGAGGCCGCCTAGGCACTAGCGGTGAAGAAGAGACCCAGTACTTC. It encodes CAIRGRLGTSGEEETQYF.

At least ten counts were recorded for this clonotype. V and J are TRBV15 and TRBJ2-3, with no clear D. Trimming removed 0 bases at V and 6 bases at J, with 16 bases between. This CDR3 region has 16 residues. Germline V gives CDR1 LNHNV, CDR2 YYDKDF (reference sequence). The CDR3 DNA follows: TGTGCCACCAGCAGAGAGGGCACACTGCGAGGTGATACGCAGTATTTT. As protein: CATSREGTLRGDTQYF.

Concerning this clonotype: One end of the junction is discordant with germline, which a read error may explain. CDR3 residues: CASSQAPGDTEAFF. In DNA form, the CDR3 reads TGCGCCAGCAGTCAAGCTCCCGGGGATACTGAAGCTTTCTTT. This chain joins TRBV4-1 and TRBJ1-1; D is unclear. Germline V gives CDR1 MGHRA, CDR2 YSYEKL. This CDR3 is 14 amino acids long.

The chain couples TRBV7-1 to TRBJ1-1; D may be TRBD1 (5 bases). TRBV7-1 is reported as an ORF; its role is uncertain. With 5 bases removed from V and 3 bases from J, the gap between germline ends came to 13 bases. The CDR3 is made up of 14 amino acids. In nucleotides, the CDR3 is TGTGCCAGCAGCCCATGGGACCATCACACTGAAGCTTTCTTT. Residues: CASSPWDHHTEAFF.

This clonotype was observed once. This chain links TRBV7-4 with TRBJ1-2; no firm D call. Trimming left V 5 bases short and J 5 bases short, with 21 bases between. Germline loops: CDR1 SGHVT, CDR2 SQSDAQ. The CDR3 is made up of 16 amino acids. The CDR3 DNA reads TGTGCCAGCAGCGGTGTAGGGCAAACTTTTGATTATGGCTACACCTTC. Protein sequence: CASSGVGQTFDYGYTF.

This clonotype has more than one count but fewer than ten. The chain is built from TRBV7-9 and TRBJ2-5, with a possible D match to TRBD1 (5 bases). The CDR3 totals 16 residues. Germline CDR1 and CDR2: SEHNR and FQNEAQ (reference sequence). V was trimmed by 4 bases and J by 1 base, leaving 16 bases between them. CDR3 residues: CASSSPQTGPQETQYF. CDR3 bases: TGTGCCAGCAGCTCACCTCAAACAGGACCCCAAGAGACCCAGTACTTC.

The rearrangement uses TRBV7-2 and TRBJ2-7; TRBD1 matches at 7 bases. The length of the CDR3 is 13 residues. The V gene's germline CDR1 is SGHTA and CDR2 FQGNSA. Germline trimming cut 4 bases from V and 5 bases from J; bases unmatched to any gene: 5. CDR3 DNA: TGTGCCAGCAGCTACGGGACAGCGGACGAGCAGTACGTC. Translated: CASSYGTADEQYV.

This clonotype was detected ten times or more. The chain combines TRBV20-1 with TRBJ2-7; tentative D call: TRBD2 (5 bases). CDR1 is DFQATT, CDR2 SNEGSKA, per germline (reference sequence). The CDR3 is made up of 15 amino acids. V lost 0 bases and J 3 bases, leaving 15 bases between the germline ends. CDR3 in DNA: TGCAGTGCTAGAGATCCGCTAGCCCTTCGCTACGAGCAGTACTTC. The encoded protein is CSARDPLALRYEQYF.

This clonotype was found a few times. This chain uses TRBV15 with TRBJ2-1; TRBD2 aligns across 12 bases. V was clipped by 8 bases and J by 0 bases; unmatched bases: 14. CDR1 LNHNV and CDR2 YYDKDF come from the germline V gene (reference sequence). This CDR3 comprises 19 residues. CDR3 in amino acids: CATSKPGTSGSSSYNEQFF. The DNA for the CDR3 is TGTGCCACCTCGAAGCCCGGGACTAGCGGGTCCAGCTCCTACAATGAGCAGTTCTTC.

The table lists this clonotype with a few counts. J is TRBJ2-7 and V is TRBV6-4; no reliable D call. Trimming took 6 bases from V and 2 from J, leaving 11 bases between them. CDR3 length: 13 amino acids. Germline V gene lookup returns CDR1 MRHNA and CDR2 SNTAGT. The CDR3 protein is CASRMDGTYEQYF. DNA for the CDR3: TGTGCCAGCAGGATGGACGGTACCTACGAGCAGTACTTC.

The chain is built from TRBV6-2 or TRBV6-3 and TRBJ1-5, with 7 bases matching TRBD1. V trimming: 6 bases; J trimming: 5 bases; junction bases outside the gene matches: 10. The CDR3 totals 15 residues. Germline V gene lookup returns CDR1 MNHEY and CDR2 SVGEGT. The CDR3 coding sequence is TGTGCCAGCAGCCTTCTGGGACAGCCCCATCAGCCCCAGCATTTT. Its translation: CASSLLGQPHQPQHF.

This clonotype was observed a handful of times. This rearrangement joins TRBV6-1 to TRBJ2-5; unclear D gene. The germline CDR1 and CDR2 sequences are MNHNS and SASEGT. V was cut by 6 bases and J by 2 bases, with 10 bases left in between. The CDR3 spans 13 residues. This CDR3 is CASRYDTQETQYF. CDR3 coding DNA: TGTGCCAGCAGATATGACACGCAAGAGACCCAGTACTTC.

V and J are TRBV6-2 or TRBV6-3 and TRBJ1-5, with D possibly matching TRBD1 (5 bases). The V end was cut by 5 bases, the J end by 1 base, with 15 bases between. The germline gives CDR1 MNHEY, CDR2 SVGEGT. This CDR3 has 16 amino acids. The CDR3 region is CASSLLGELSNQPQHF. In DNA, the CDR3 is TGTGCCAGCAGTCTACTAGGGGAACTAAGCAATCAGCCCCAGCATTTT.

This clonotype was found a few times. The V gene is TRBV5-5, the J gene TRBJ2-7; TRBD1 is a possible D gene (5 bases). The CDR3 totals 16 residues. Looked up from germline, CDR1 is SGHKS and CDR2 is YYEKEE (reference sequence). Deletions cut 4 bases from V and 3 bases from J, with 20 bases between. The CDR3 loop is CASSPEAQGRIYEQYF. In DNA, the CDR3 is TGTGCCAGCAGCCCAGAGGCTCAGGGAAGGATCTACGAGCAGTACTTC.

This clonotype occurred many times. The genes are TRBV6-1 and TRBJ1-2; D call uncertain. The germline V gene has CDR1 MNHNS and CDR2 SASEGT. The CDR3 spans 12 residues. V dropped 6 bases and J dropped 7 bases, with 12 bases sitting between them. The CDR3 sequence: CASRTGSTGYTF. The CDR3 bases are TGTGCCAGCAGAACCGGGAGCACTGGCTACACCTTC.

This clonotype was picked up a small number of times. The gene calls are TRBV7-6 and TRBJ2-3; possible D gene TRBD1, 5 bases. The CDR3 loop spans 15 amino acids. Germline values: CDR1 SGHVS, CDR2 FNYEAQ. Trimming took off 9 bases at V and 0 bases at J, with 16 bases between the two ends. CDR3 residues: CASRRTGTSTDTQYF. In nucleotides, the CDR3 is TGTGCCAGTCGCCGTACAGGAACCAGCACAGATACGCAGTATTTT.